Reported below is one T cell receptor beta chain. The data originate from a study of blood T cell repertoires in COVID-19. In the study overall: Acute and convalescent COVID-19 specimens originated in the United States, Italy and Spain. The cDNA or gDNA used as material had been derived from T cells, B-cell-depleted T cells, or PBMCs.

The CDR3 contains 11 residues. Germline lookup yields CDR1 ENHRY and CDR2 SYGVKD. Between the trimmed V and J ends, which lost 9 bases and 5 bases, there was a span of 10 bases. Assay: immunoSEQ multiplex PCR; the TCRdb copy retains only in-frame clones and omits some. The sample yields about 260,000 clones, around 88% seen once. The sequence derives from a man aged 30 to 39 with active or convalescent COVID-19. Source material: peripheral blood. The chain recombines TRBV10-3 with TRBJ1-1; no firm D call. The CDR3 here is CAMGSKTEAFF. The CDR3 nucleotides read TGTGCCATGGGGAGCAAGACTGAAGCTTTCTTT.